This TCR beta chain was sequenced during a study of regulatory T cells in long-lasting Graves disease. This clonotype was counted many times. Time point indicated: newly diagnosed GD, antithyroid drugs for less than 3 months. Making the TCR library involved RNA that had been extracted from PBMCs. CDR3-region Arm-PCR and iRepertoire HTBI primers produced the TCR beta libraries. From the multiplex PCR reads, TCRdb called clonotypes with MiXCR, one entry per CDR3 protein. Among 520,000 or so distinct CDR3 sequences listed, more than 10% were seen once. Germline V gene lookup returns CDR1 MDHEN and CDR2 SYDVKM. This CDR3 contains 15 residues. Trimming shortened V by 10 bases and J by 0 bases, and 15 bases separated the two germline ends. These data were also filed under a second study, of T cells in Graves' hyperthyroidism and ophthalmopathy.

This specimen consisted of peripheral blood mononuclear cells (PBMCs), obtained at new diagnosis, from a patient treated with antithyroid drugs. V is TRBV28 and J is TRBJ1-4, with D tentatively TRBD1 (5 bases). The clonotype comes from a woman aged 25 to 45 with Graves disease. The chain's CDR3 is CATGGLLSTNEKLFF. The CDR3 DNA sequence: TGTGCCACCGGGGGACTCCTCTCAACTAATGAAAAACTGTTTTTT.